The source of this T cell receptor beta chain is a study of T cell repertoires in cytomegalovirus infection. Study-level information: Use of recently identified HLA-C-restricted and well-studied HLA-B-restricted CMV epitopes was part of the study. Public TCR beta signature analysis indicated the presence of both CMV infection and matching HLA type.

Germline lookup yields CDR1 SNHLY and CDR2 FYNNEI. The V end was cut by 6 bases, the J end by 8 bases, with 17 bases between. This CDR3 comprises 14 residues. TCRdb fed the reads into MiXCR, producing one record per CDR3 protein. The sample gives about 890,000 distinct CDR3 sequences, 30% to 40% of which show up once; around an eighth is in the top ten. Study-wide findings and caveats: CMV-specific TCR beta clonotypes restricted by HLA-C dominated the ex vivo response. People with CMV and the relevant HLA were identified by cumulative public TCR beta family frequency.

This clonotype was picked up a small number of times. The antigen is not known. Source: cultured CD8+ T cells from PBMCs, taken from culture after CMV antigen stimulation. The J gene is TRBJ1-5, the V gene TRBV2; unclear D gene. The receptor's source is a human donor in good health (CMV status not recorded). Some clones in this sample may be carry-over from other donors' samples. CDR3 sequence: CASSGLGPWEPQHF. DNA of the CDR3: TGTGCCAGCAGCGGGCTAGGGCCATGGGAGCCCCAGCATTTT.